Included here is one T cell receptor (beta chain) sequence, with context. The record originates from a study of T cell responses to AZD1222 COVID-19 vaccine. Germline CDR1 LNHNV, CDR2 YYDKDF (reference sequence). V lost 7 bases, J lost 6 bases, and 10 bases stayed unmatched. CDR3 length equals 14 residues. Assay: immunoSEQ multiplex PCR; the TCRdb copy retains only in-frame clones and omits some. This sample has about 140,000 clones, with 80% to 90% found just once. This clonotype was sampled from an adult in good health. The chain employs TRBV15 and TRBJ1-2; 8 nucleotides line up with TRBD1. The sample was peripheral blood, taken on day 0 of AZD1222 vaccination. DNA for the CDR3: TGTGCCACCACGGGACAGGTCTTTGAAGATGGCTACACCTTC. Translation gives CATTGQVFEDGYTF.